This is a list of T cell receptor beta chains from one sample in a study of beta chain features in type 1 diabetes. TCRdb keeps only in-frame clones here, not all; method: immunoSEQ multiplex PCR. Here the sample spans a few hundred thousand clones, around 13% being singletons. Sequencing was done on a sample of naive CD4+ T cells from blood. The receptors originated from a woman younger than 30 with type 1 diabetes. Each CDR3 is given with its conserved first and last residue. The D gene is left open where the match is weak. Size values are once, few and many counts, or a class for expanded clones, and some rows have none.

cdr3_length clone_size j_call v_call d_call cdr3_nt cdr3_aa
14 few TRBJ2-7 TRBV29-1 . TGCAGCGTTGTGGGCGGGGGCCAAGTCCACGAGCAGTACTTC CSVVGGGQVHEQYF
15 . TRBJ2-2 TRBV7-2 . TGTGCCAGCAGCCAACGGACTACCAACACCGGGGAGCTGTTTTTT CASSQRTTNTGELFF
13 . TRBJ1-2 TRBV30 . TGTGCCTGGAGTGGGACGTATGAGGGCGGCTACACCTTC CAWSGTYEGGYTF
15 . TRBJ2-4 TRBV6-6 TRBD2 TGTGCCAGCAGTTATGCGGCGGGGGGAAAAAACATTCAGTACTTC CASSYAAGGKNIQYF
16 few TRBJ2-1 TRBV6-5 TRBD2 TGTGCCAGCAGTTCGATTTGGACTAGCGGGAATGTTGAGCAGTTCTTC CASSSIWTSGNVEQFF
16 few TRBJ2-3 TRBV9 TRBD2 TGTGCCAGCAGCGTAGGGGCTAGCGGGGGGGCAGATACGCAGTATTTT CASSVGASGGADTQYF
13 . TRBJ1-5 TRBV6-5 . TGTGCCAGCAGTTACTCAGAGGATCAGCCCCAGCATTTT CASSYSEDQPQHF
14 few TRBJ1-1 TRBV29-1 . TGCAGCGTTGGGGCAGGGGTCTTTTCGGCTGAAGCTTTCTTT CSVGAGVFSAEAFF
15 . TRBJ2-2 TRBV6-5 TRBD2 TGTGCCAGCAGGGGACTAGCGGGAGGCACCGGGGAGCTGTTTTTT CASRGLAGGTGELFF
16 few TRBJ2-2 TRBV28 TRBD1 TGTGCCAGCAGTGGGGGGACAGGGACGAACACCGGGGAGCTGTTTTTT CASSGGTGTNTGELFF
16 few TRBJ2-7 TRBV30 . TGTGCCTGGAGTGCCCCGACATGGGTAATGTCCTACGAGCAGTACTTC CAWSAPTWVMSYEQYF
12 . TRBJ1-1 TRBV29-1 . TGCAGCGTCGGGAGGGAGAAAACTGAAGCTTTCTTT CSVGREKTEAFF
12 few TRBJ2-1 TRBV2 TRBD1 TGTGCCAGCTCCGAAGACAGGGATGAGCAGTTCTTC CASSEDRDEQFF
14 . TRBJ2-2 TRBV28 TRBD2 TGTGCCAGCGTAGCGGGAGGGCCTACCGGGGAGCTGTTTTTT CASVAGGPTGELFF
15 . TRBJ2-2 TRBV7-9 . TGTGCCAGCAGCTTTTCGTCCCCGAACACCGGGGAGCTGTTTTTT CASSFSSPNTGELFF
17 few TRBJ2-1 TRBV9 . TGTGCCAGCAGCGTTCAGCCGGGACATATCTCCTACAATGAGCAGTTCTTC CASSVQPGHISYNEQFF